The 27 T cell receptor beta chains given below trace back to one sample, sequenced in a study of CD8 T cells in ankylosing spondylitis (dated by TCRdb to about 2017). Points the paper makes about the study in general: Blood from ankylosing spondylitis patients appeared to be characterized by a TCR beta motif made up of eight highly homologous amino acid variants.

Their recognized antigens are unknown. The protocol used for the library was 5' RACE. Instrument on record: Illumina HiSeq 2500. TCRdb took the public reads, trimmed them with fastp at Q25, ran MiXCR for clone calling and kept in-frame beta chains. Each record represents a unique CDR3 protein, reported with the most common genes and DNA among its rows. The sample table shows roughly 220,000 distinct CDR3 sequences, and roughly 18% are seen once. The ten largest make up approximately 40% of the sample. The sequencing sample was made of blood, either unsorted or a sorted T cell fraction (not recorded which). The receptors stem from a male donor with ankylosing spondylitis.

The rearrangement uses TRBV4-3 and TRBJ1-6, with TRBD1 matching 9 bases. Per the germline V gene, CDR1 is LGHNA and CDR2 is YSLEER. The CDR3 runs 16 residues. J gave up 8 bases and V 0 bases, and 5 bases lay outside the gene matches. The CDR3 protein is CASSQDRTGVHSPLHF. The CDR3 DNA is TGCGCCAGCAGCCAAGATCGGACAGGGGTTCATTCACCCCTCCACTTT.

This clonotype was observed a handful of times. DNA of the CDR3: TGCGCCAGCAGCCAAAAGGGACTAGCGGGAGCCAATGAGCAGTTCTTC. Translated, it gives CASSQKGLAGANEQFF. The chain carries TRBV4-1 and TRBJ2-1; TRBD2 matches at 14 bases. The ends lost 2 bases at V and 6 bases at J; junction bases unmatched: 3. The germline CDR1 and CDR2 sequences are MGHRA and YSYEKL. CDR3 length: 16 residues.

Ten or more counts support this clonotype. V and J are TRBV28 and TRBJ2-7; D is uncertain. V was shortened by 2 bases and J by 1 base, with 6 bases between the two germline ends. The CDR3 has 13 amino acids. The germline V gene encodes CDR1 MDHEN and CDR2 SYDVKM. The chain's CDR3 is CASSLQVSYEQYF. CDR3 DNA sequence: TGTGCCAGCAGTTTACAGGTGTCCTACGAGCAGTACTTC.

V usage is TRBV4-3 and J usage is TRBJ2-1, with 8 positions matching TRBD2. Trimming cost V 0 bases and J 5 bases; bases outside gene matches: 3. CDR1 is LGHNA and CDR2 is YSLEER in the germline V gene. The CDR3 spans 15 residues. The CDR3 coding sequence is TGCGCCAGCAGCCAAGATCAGCGGGGGAACAATGAGCAGTTCTTC. This sequence encodes CASSQDQRGNNEQFF.

This clonotype has more than one count but fewer than ten. This chain joins TRBV6-2 or TRBV6-3 and TRBJ2-7; 7 bases agree with TRBD1. The CDR3 contains 16 residues. Per the germline V gene, CDR1 is MNHEY and CDR2 is SVGEGT. With 2 bases clipped from V and 2 bases from J, the junction kept 9 bases outside the gene matches. CDR3 bases: TGTGCCAGCAGTTACCCCCGTGACAGGGACCCCTACGAGCAGTACTTC. Residues: CASSYPRDRDPYEQYF.

The chain is built from TRBV4-1 and TRBJ2-1; 7 bases match TRBD2. This CDR3 is 17 amino acids long. V gave up 1 base and J gave up 8 bases; unmatched junction bases: 14. Germline V gives CDR1 MGHRA, CDR2 YSYEKL. CDR3 amino acids: CASSQVRLAGGEDEQFF. The CDR3 bases are TGCGCCAGCAGCCAAGTTCGACTAGCCGGAGGAGAGGATGAGCAGTTCTTC.

This clonotype occurred a few times. The gene calls are TRBV4-1 and TRBJ2-3; TRBD2 aligns across 9 bases. This CDR3 comprises 13 residues. Trimming removed 8 bases from V and 1 base from J; junction bases left unmatched: 1. CDR1 is MGHRA, CDR2 YSYEKL, per germline. CDR3 protein: CASRTSGTDTQYF. In DNA, the CDR3 is TGCGCCAGCCGGACTAGCGGCACAGATACGCAGTATTTT.

V gene TRBV4-1 combines with J gene TRBJ1-1; D is ambiguous. Deletions cut 1 base from V and 0 bases from J, with 12 bases between. This CDR3 has 16 amino acids. Germline V CDR1 and CDR2: MGHRA, YSYEKL. The CDR3 spells CASSQVGYTLNTEAFF. The CDR3 DNA reads TGCGCCAGCAGCCAAGTGGGGTACACTTTGAACACTGAAGCTTTCTTT.

This chain connects TRBV6-1 to TRBJ2-1, with D hard to call. Germline-derived CDR1 and CDR2 are MNHNS and SASEGT. This CDR3 spans 15 amino acids. V lost 7 bases, J lost 5 bases, and 18 bases lay in between. CDR3 nucleotide sequence: TGTGCCAGCAAATATTGGCGTTCCATGGACAATGAGCAGTTCTTC. Translation gives CASKYWRSMDNEQFF.

This clonotype came up many times. The chain joins TRBV7-9 to TRBJ2-2; D not resolved. V shed 5 bases and J shed 5 bases, with 9 bases lying between them. The CDR3 loop spans 13 amino acids. Germline-derived CDR1 and CDR2 are SEHNR and FQNEAQ (reference sequence). CDR3: CASSQTVTGELFF. CDR3 nucleotide sequence: TGTGCCAGCAGCCAAACAGTTACCGGGGAGCTGTTTTTT.

This clonotype was seen a few times. The rearrangement joins TRBV20-1 to TRBJ2-1; 13 bases fit TRBD2. Germline CDR1 is DFQATT and CDR2 is SNEGSKA (reference sequence). J was trimmed by 10 bases and V by 0 bases; bases with no gene match: 12. The CDR3 has 17 amino acids. The CDR3 here is CSAREISGTSGIEEQFF. The CDR3 DNA is TGCAGTGCTAGAGAAATCTCCGGGACTAGCGGGATTGAGGAGCAGTTCTTC.

In DNA, the CDR3 is TGCAGTGCTAGAGGTAGGGTCAGGGGCACTGAAGCTTTCTTT. Its translation: CSARGRVRGTEAFF. The chain recombines TRBV20-1 with TRBJ1-1, with D possibly matching TRBD1 (6 bases). V lost 1 base and J lost 4, with 13 bases in between. The CDR3 runs to 14 residues. CDR1 is DFQATT, CDR2 SNEGSKA, per germline (reference sequence).

This clonotype was seen a handful of times. The rearrangement uses TRBV4-2 and TRBJ1-5; D is uncertain. The CDR3 runs to 12 residues. With 4 bases removed from V and 3 bases from J, the gap between germline ends came to 4 bases. Germline CDR1 LGHNA, CDR2 YNFKEQ. In nucleotides, the CDR3 is TGTGCCAGCAGCCGAGACAATCAGCCCCAGCATTTT. Protein: CASSRDNQPQHF.

By sample fraction, this clonotype is medium-sized (0.01 to 0.1%). This chain uses TRBV2 with TRBJ1-6; 7 bases are shared with TRBD1. CDR1 is SNHLY, CDR2 FYNNEI, per germline. The CDR3 runs 14 residues. With V trimmed by 6 bases and J by 9 bases, 8 bases remained unmatched. The CDR3 bases are TGTGCCAGCAGCCGGGACAGCTATCGTTCACCCCTCCACTTT. Translation gives CASSRDSYRSPLHF.

This clonotype was detected only a few times. The CDR3: CASSPYGGGATGELFF. DNA for the CDR3: TGTGCCAGCAGCCCGTATGGTGGGGGGGCTACCGGGGAGCTGTTTTTT. The V gene is TRBV11-2, the J gene TRBJ2-2; maybe TRBD2 (7 bases). Trimming stripped 5 bases from V and 5 bases from J, with 18 bases between. Germline V gives CDR1 SGHAT, CDR2 FQNNGV. The CDR3 is 16 amino acids.

V is TRBV27 and J is TRBJ2-5, with D possibly being TRBD1 (6 bases). There are 13 residues in the CDR3. V lost 7 bases to trimming and J lost 2 bases, with 11 bases between them. Germline CDR1 is MNHEY and CDR2 is SMNVEV (reference sequence). CDR3 DNA: TGTGCCAGCACCCCGACAGGACAAGAGACCCAGTACTTC. Translated: CASTPTGQETQYF.

V gene TRBV5-5 combines with J gene TRBJ1-2; D unclear. The V end lost 1 base, the J end lost 6 bases, and 16 bases lay between the germline ends. The CDR3 extends over 15 amino acids. Germline V CDR1 and CDR2: SGHKS, YYEKEE (reference sequence). CDR3 residues: CASSLLGIRYDGYTF. The CDR3 nucleotides read TGTGCCAGCAGCTTGCTGGGGATTAGATATGATGGCTACACCTTC.

The CDR3 sequence is CSVEFAGLAKNIQYF. The CDR3 nucleotides read TGCAGCGTTGAATTTGCCGGTCTAGCCAAAAACATTCAGTACTTC. V usage is TRBV29-1 and J usage is TRBJ2-4; D gene ambiguous. The V gene's germline CDR1 is SQVTM and CDR2 ANQGSEA. CDR3 size: 15 residues. V was shortened by 2 bases and J by 0 bases, with 11 bases between the two germline ends.

The chain links TRBV12-3 or TRBV12-4 to TRBJ2-2; D perhaps matches TRBD2 (5 bases). The V and J ends lost 11 bases and 6 bases respectively, with 7 bases between them. This CDR3 region has 10 residues. The DNA of the CDR3 is TGTGCCGCGGGCGCCGGGGAGCTGTTTTTT. Amino acid sequence: CAAGAGELFF.

The rearrangement joins TRBV5-1 to TRBJ1-2, with a tentative D call TRBD1 (5 bases). Trimming pared 0 bases from V and 7 bases from J, leaving 10 bases between. The CDR3 extends over 13 amino acids. From germline, CDR1 is SGHRS and CDR2 YFSETQ. The CDR3 spells CASSLEGAGGYTF. CDR3 DNA sequence: TGCGCCAGCAGCTTGGAAGGGGCAGGTGGCTACACCTTC.

This clonotype was seen more than once but under ten times. The chain has TRBV6-1 and TRBJ1-1, with a tentative D call TRBD1 (5 bases). CDR3 size: 13 residues. Germline lookup yields CDR1 MNHNS and CDR2 SASEGT. Trimming took off 6 bases at V and 1 base at J, with 9 bases between the two ends. The CDR3: CASRQGRNTEAFF. The CDR3 nucleotides are TGTGCCAGCAGGCAGGGCAGGAACACTGAAGCTTTCTTT.

The table lists this clonotype with many counts. The chain links TRBV29-1 to TRBJ2-3, with D possibly being TRBD2 (5 bases). The germline V and J ends were trimmed by 5 bases and 6 bases, with 15 bases remaining between them. Looked up from germline, CDR1 is SQVTM and CDR2 is ANQGSEA. The CDR3 length is 13 residues. The CDR3 protein is CSVYRESRDTQYF. The CDR3 DNA reads as TGCAGCGTTTACCGGGAAAGTCGGGATACGCAGTATTTT.

This clonotype was counted between two and nine times. V and J are TRBV4-3 and TRBJ2-1; no reliable D call. The V and J ends lost 0 bases and 4 bases respectively, with 4 bases between them. Germline V gives CDR1 LGHNA, CDR2 YSLEER. The CDR3 contains 13 residues. In DNA, the CDR3 is TGCGCCAGCAGCCAAGACAAGTACAATGAGCAGTTCTTC. It translates to CASSQDKYNEQFF.

As regards this clonotype: The junction does not match germline at one end; this may be a read error. V and J are TRBV28 and TRBJ2-7, with TRBD2 matching 13 bases. The CDR3 contains 15 residues. Germline CDR1 and CDR2: MDHEN and SYDVKM. For the CDR3, the DNA is TGTGCCAGCAGTTTCGCCTGGACTAGCGGGAGTAACCCGAACTTC. Translated, it gives CASSFAWTSGSNPNF.

Turning to this clonotype: A junction boundary mismatches the germline segment, possibly from a read error. The DNA for the CDR3 is TGCACCAGCAGCCAAGATGAAGGGATAGTGAGGGAGCAGTACTTC. It codes for CTSSQDEGIVREQYF. The chain employs TRBV4-1 and TRBJ2-7; D unclear. Germline V gene data show CDR1 as MGHRA and CDR2 as YSYEKL. The CDR3 extends over 15 amino acids.

The V call is TRBV7-9, the J call TRBJ1-2; no clear D. CDR3 size: 13 residues. Deletions cut 5 bases from V and 3 bases from J, with 10 bases between. Germline V gene lookup returns CDR1 SEHNR and CDR2 FQNEAQ (reference sequence). The CDR3 bases are TGTGCCAGCAGCCCGCGGCAGGACTATGGCTACACCTTC. This codes for CASSPRQDYGYTF.

This clonotype has a handful of counts. V and J are TRBV28 and TRBJ2-7; possible D gene TRBD1, 6 bases. The germline V gene has CDR1 MDHEN and CDR2 SYDVKM. The CDR3 has 13 amino acids. Trimming took 3 bases from V and 8 from J, leaving 14 bases between them. In DNA form, the CDR3 reads TGTGCCAGCAGTTTTGGTGGGGGCCATCAGCAGTACTTC. It codes for CASSFGGGHQQYF.